This T cell receptor (beta chain) was recorded in a study of shared clonotypes between healthy human individuals. Produced via immunoSEQ multiplex PCR; TCRdb's table is partial and in-frame only. The repertoire has roughly 1.5 million clones, approximately 98% of them found once; the top ten carry about 0.4%. Germline V gives CDR1 SGHKS, CDR2 YYEKEE (reference sequence). The germline V and J ends were trimmed by 0 bases and 2 bases, with 4 bases remaining between them. The CDR3 loop spans 13 amino acids. This TCR was sampled from a man aged 25 to 40 in good health. Input material: naive CD4+ T cells sorted from blood. Subset defined: CD45RA+ positively selected. The V gene is TRBV5-5, the J gene TRBJ2-3; D remains unclear. The CDR3 reads CASSLADTDTQYF. The CDR3 DNA reads TGTGCCAGCAGCTTGGCCGACACAGATACGCAGTATTTT.